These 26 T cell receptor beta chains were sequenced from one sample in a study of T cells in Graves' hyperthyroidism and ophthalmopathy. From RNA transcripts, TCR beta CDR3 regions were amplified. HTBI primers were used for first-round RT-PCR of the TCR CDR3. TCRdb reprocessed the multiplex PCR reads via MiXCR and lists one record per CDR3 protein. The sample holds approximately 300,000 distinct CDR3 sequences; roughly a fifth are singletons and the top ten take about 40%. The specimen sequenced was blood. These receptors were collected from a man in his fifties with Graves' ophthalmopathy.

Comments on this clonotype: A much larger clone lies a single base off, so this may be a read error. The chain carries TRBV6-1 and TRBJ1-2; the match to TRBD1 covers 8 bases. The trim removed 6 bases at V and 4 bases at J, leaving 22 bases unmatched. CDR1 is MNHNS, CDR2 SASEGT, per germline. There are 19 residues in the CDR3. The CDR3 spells CASRSLKGQGESVSYGYTF. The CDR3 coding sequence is TGTGCCAGCAGGTCGCTCAAAGGACAGGGAGAAAGTGTGAGCTATGGCTACACCTTC.

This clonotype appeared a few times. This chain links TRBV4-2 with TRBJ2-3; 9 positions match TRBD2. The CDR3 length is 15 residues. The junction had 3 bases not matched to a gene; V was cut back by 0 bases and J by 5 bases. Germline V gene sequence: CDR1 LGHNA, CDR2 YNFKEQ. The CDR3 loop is CASSQEIAGVDTQYF. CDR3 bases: TGTGCCAGCAGCCAAGAGATAGCGGGAGTAGATACGCAGTATTTT.

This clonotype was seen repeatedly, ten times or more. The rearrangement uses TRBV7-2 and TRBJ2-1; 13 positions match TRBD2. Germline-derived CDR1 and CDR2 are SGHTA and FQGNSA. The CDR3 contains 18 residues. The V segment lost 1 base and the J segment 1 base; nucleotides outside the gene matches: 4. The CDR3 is CASSLELAGGPSYNEQFF. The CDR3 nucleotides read TGTGCCAGCAGCTTAGAACTAGCGGGAGGGCCTTCCTACAATGAGCAGTTCTTC.

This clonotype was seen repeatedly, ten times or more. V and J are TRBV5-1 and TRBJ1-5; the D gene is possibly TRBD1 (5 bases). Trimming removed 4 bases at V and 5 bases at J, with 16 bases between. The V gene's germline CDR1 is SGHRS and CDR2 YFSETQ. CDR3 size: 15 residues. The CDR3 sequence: CASSVSGTLDQPQHF. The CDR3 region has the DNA TGCGCCAGCAGCGTATCCGGGACCTTAGATCAGCCCCAGCATTTT.

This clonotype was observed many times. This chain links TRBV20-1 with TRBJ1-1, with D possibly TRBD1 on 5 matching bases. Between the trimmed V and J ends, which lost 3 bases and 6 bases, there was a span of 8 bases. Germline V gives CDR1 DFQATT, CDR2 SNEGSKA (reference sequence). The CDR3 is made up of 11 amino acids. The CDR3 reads CSARRGPEAFF. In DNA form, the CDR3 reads TGCAGTGCTAGGAGGGGACCTGAAGCTTTCTTT.

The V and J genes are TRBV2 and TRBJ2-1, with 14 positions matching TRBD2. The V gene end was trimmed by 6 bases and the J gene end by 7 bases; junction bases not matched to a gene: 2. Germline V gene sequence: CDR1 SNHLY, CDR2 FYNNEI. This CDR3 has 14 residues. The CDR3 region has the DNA TGTGCCAGCAGACGACTAGCGGGGGGGAATGAGCAGTTCTTC. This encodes CASRRLAGGNEQFF.

The CDR3 DNA reads TGCGCCAGCAGGTTCCTAGCGGGTTCCTACGAGCAGTACTTC. Its translation is CASRFLAGSYEQYF. The V gene is TRBV5-1, the J gene TRBJ2-7; 8 bases fit TRBD2. This CDR3 is built from 14 residues. V shed 5 bases, J shed 1 base, and the junction held 5 bases outside the gene matches. Germline V gene lookup returns CDR1 SGHRS and CDR2 YFSETQ.

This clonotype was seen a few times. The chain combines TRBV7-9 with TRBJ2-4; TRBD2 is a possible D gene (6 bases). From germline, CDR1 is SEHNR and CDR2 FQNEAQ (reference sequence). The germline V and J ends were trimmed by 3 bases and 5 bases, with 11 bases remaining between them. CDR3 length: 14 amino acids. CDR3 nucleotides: TGTGCCAGCAGCTTGGGGGGATGGGAAAACATTCAGTACTTC. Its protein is CASSLGGWENIQYF.

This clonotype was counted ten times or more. DNA of the CDR3: TGTGCCAGCACCCCAGGGGGACAAATCTCTGGAAACACCATATATTTT. Protein: CASTPGGQISGNTIYF. The J gene is TRBJ1-3, the V gene TRBV28; 7 positions match TRBD1. The CDR3 has 16 amino acids. V gave up 7 bases and J gave up 0 bases; unmatched junction bases: 9. In germline, CDR1 is MDHEN, CDR2 SYDVKM.

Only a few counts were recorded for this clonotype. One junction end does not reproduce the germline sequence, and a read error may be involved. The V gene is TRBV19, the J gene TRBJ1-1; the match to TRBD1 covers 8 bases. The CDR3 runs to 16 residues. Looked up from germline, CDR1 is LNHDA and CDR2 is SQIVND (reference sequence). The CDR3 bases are TGTGCCAGTAGTATTAGGGCAGGGGGCATGAAAACTGAAGCTTTCTTT. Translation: CASSIRAGGMKTEAFF.

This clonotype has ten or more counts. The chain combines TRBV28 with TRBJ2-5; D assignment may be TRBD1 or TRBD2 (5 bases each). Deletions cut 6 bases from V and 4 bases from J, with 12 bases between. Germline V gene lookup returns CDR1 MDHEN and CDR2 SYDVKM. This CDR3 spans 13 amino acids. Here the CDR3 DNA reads TGTGCCAGCAGGCCGGGACCTATAGAGACCCAGTACTTC. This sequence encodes CASRPGPIETQYF. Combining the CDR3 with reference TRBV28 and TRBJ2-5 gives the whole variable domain DVKVTQSSRYLVKRTGEKVFLECVQDMDHENMFWYRQDPGLGLRLIYFSYDVKMKEKGDIPEGYSVSREKKERFSLILESASTNQTSMYLCASRPGPIETQYFGPGTRLLVL.

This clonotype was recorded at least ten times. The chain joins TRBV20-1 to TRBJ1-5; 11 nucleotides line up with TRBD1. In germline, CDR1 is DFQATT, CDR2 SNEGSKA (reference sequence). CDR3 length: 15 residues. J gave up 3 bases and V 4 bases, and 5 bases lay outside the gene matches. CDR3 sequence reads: CSATPGQGDNQPQHF. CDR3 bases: TGCAGTGCTACCCCGGGACAGGGGGACAATCAGCCCCAGCATTTT.

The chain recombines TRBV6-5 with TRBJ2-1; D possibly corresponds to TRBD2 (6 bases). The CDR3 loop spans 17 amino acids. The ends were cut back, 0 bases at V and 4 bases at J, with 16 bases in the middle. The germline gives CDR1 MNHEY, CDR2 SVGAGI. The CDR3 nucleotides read TGTGCCAGCAGTTACTCGAGGGCCAGAGGGACTTACAATGAGCAGTTCTTC. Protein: CASSYSRARGTYNEQFF.

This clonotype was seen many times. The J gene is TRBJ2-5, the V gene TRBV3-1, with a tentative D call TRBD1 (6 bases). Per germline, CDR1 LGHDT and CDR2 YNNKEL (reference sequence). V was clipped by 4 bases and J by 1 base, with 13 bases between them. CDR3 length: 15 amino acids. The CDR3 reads CASSRRQALQETQYF. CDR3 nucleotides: TGTGCCAGCAGCCGCCGACAGGCCCTCCAAGAGACCCAGTACTTC.

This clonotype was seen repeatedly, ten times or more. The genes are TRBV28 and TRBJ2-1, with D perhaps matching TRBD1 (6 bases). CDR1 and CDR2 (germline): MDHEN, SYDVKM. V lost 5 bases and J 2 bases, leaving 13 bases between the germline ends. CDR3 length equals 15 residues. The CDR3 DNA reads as TGTGCCAGCAGTACCAAAGGGGGAACCTACAATGAGCAGTTCTTC. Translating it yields CASSTKGGTYNEQFF.

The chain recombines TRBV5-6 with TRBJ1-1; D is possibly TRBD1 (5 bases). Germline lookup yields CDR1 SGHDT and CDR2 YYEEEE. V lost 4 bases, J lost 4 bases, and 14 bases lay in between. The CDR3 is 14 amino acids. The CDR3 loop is CASSPRVEGTEAFF. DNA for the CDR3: TGTGCCAGCAGCCCCAGGGTCGAAGGCACTGAAGCTTTCTTT.

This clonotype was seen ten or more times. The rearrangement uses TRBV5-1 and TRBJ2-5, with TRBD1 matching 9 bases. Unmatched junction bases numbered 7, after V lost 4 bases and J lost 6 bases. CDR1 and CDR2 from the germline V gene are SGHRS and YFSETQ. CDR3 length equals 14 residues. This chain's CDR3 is CASSTGQGGQTQYF. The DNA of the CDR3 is TGCGCCAGCAGCACGGGACAGGGAGGACAGACCCAGTACTTC.

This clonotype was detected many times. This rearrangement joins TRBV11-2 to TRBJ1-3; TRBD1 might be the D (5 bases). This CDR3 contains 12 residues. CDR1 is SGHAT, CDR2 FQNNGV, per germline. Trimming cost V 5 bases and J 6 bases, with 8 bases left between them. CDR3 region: CASSMTENTIYF. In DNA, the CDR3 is TGTGCCAGCAGCATGACAGAAAACACCATATATTTT.

The CDR3 region is CAISDWTSGRANEQFF. Here the CDR3 DNA reads TGTGCCATCAGTGATTGGACTAGCGGGAGGGCAAATGAGCAGTTCTTC. The chain carries TRBV10-3 and TRBJ2-1, with 15 bases lining up with TRBD2. V was pared by 3 bases and J by 7 bases, with 4 bases of the junction left unmatched. Per germline, CDR1 ENHRY and CDR2 SYGVKD. The CDR3 has 16 amino acids.

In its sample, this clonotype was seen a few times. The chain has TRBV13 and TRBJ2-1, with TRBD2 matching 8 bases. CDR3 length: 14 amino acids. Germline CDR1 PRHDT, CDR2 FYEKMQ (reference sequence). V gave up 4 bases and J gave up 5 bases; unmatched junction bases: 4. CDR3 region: CASSSRGGNNEQFF. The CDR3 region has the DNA TGTGCCAGCAGCTCCCGGGGGGGTAACAATGAGCAGTTCTTC. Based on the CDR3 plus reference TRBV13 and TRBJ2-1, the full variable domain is AAGVIQSPRHLIKEKRETATLKCYPIPRHDTVYWYQQGPGQDPQFLISFYEKMQSDKGSIPDRFSAQQFSDYHSELNMSSLELGDSALYFCASSSRGGNNEQFFGPGTRLTVL.

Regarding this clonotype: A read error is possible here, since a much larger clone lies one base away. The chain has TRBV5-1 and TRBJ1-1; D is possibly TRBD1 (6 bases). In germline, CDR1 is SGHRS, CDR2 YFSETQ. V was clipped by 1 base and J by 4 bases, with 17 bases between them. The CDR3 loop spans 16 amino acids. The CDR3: CASSLTSSHRVTEAFF. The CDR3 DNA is TGCGCCAGCAGCTTGACTTCCTCGCACAGGGTCACTGAAGCTTTCTTT. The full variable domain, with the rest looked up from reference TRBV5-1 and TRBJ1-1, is KAGVTQTPRYLIKTRGQQVTLSCSPISGHRSVSWYQQTPGQGLQFLFEYFSETQRNKGNFPGRFSGRQFSNSRSEMNVSTLELGDSALYLCASSLTSSHRVTEAFFGQGTRLTVV.

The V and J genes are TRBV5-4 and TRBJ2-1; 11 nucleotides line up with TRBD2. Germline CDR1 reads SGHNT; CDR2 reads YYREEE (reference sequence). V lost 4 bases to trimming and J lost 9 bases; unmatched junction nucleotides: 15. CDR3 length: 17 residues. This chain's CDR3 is CASSLRPISGRAGEQFF. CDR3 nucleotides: TGTGCCAGCAGCCTCAGGCCCATTAGCGGGAGGGCCGGTGAGCAGTTCTTC.

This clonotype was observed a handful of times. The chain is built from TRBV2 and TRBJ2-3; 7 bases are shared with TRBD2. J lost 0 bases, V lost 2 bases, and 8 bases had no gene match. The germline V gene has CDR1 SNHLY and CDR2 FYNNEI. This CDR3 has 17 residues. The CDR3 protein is CASSEWGGGGSTDTQYF. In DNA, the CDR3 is TGTGCCAGCAGTGAATGGGGCGGGGGAGGGAGCACAGATACGCAGTATTTT.

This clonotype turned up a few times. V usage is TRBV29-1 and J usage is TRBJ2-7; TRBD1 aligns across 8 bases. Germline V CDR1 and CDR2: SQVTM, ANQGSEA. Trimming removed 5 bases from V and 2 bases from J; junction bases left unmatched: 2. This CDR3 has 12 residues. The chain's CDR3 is CSVLTGAYEQYF. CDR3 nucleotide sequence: TGCAGCGTTTTGACAGGGGCCTACGAGCAGTACTTC.

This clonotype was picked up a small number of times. The CDR3 region has the DNA TGTGCCAGTAGTATTGGGGGAGAAGCCGCCTACGAGCAGTACTTC. Residues: CASSIGGEAAYEQYF. The V call is TRBV11-2, the J call TRBJ2-7; the D call may be TRBD1 or TRBD2 (5 bases each). Germline CDR1 SGHAT, CDR2 FQNNGV. The CDR3 contains 15 residues. The V gene lost 9 bases and the J gene lost 2 bases, with 20 bases spanning the gap. Full variable domain (remainder filled in from reference TRBV11-2 and TRBJ2-7): EAGVAQSPRYKIIEKRQSVAFWCNPISGHATLYWYQQILGQGPKLLIQFQNNGVVDDSQLPKDRFSAERLKGVDSTLKIQPAKLEDSAVYLCASSIGGEAAYEQYFGPGTRLTVT.

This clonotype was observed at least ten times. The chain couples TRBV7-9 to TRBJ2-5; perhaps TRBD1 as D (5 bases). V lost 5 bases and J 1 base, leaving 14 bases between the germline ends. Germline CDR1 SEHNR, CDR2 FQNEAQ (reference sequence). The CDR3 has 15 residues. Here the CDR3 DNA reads TGTGCCAGCAGCCACGGAAAGGGGCCCCAAGAGACCCAGTACTTC. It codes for CASSHGKGPQETQYF.